The 9 T cell receptor beta chains in this list originate from one sample, sequenced in a study of identical twins. Each CDR3 protein is one row after TCRdb ran MiXCR on the 5' RACE reads. This table has around 250,000 distinct CDR3 sequences, roughly 13% appearing once. Separately, the same data were catalogued under a study of yellow fever vaccine responses in identical twins.

The sample consisted of memory (CD45RO+) T cells sorted from blood. The receptors come from a woman aged 18-29 years in good health.

The chain couples TRBV20-1 to TRBJ2-5, with 7 bases aligning to TRBD1. Germline V gene data show CDR1 as DFQATT and CDR2 as SNEGSKA (reference sequence). The CDR3 spans 12 residues. The V gene end was trimmed by 4 bases and the J gene end by 7 bases; junction bases not matched to a gene: 6. CDR3 in amino acids: CSANRDRTTQYF. CDR3 nucleotide sequence: TGCAGTGCTAACAGGGACAGAACGACCCAGTACTTC.

The chain carries TRBV20-1 and TRBJ2-7, with TRBD1 identical over 7 bases. CDR3 length equals 11 residues. V shed 5 bases and J 5 bases; nucleotides not matched to a gene: 3. CDR1 DFQATT and CDR2 SNEGSKA come from the germline V gene (reference sequence). CDR3 DNA: TGCAGTGCTGGGGACAGACACGAGCAGTACTTC. Translation: CSAGDRHEQYF.

The chain employs TRBV12-3 or TRBV12-4 and TRBJ2-4; D is perhaps TRBD1 (6 bases). The V gene lost 4 bases and the J gene lost 3 bases, with 10 bases spanning the gap. This CDR3 is 14 amino acids long. CDR3 bases: TGTGCCAGCAGTTCCGGACAGCGCAAAAACATTCAGTACTTC. It specifies CASSSGQRKNIQYF.

This rearrangement joins TRBV27 to TRBJ2-1; 7 positions agree with TRBD1. The CDR3 runs to 15 residues. The germline CDR1 and CDR2 sequences are MNHEY and SMNVEV (reference sequence). The trim removed 5 bases at V and 2 bases at J, leaving 6 bases unmatched. DNA for the CDR3: TGTGCCAGCAGTACACCGACAGGGACCTACAATGAGCAGTTCTTC. Translation: CASSTPTGTYNEQFF.

This clonotype was recorded many times. The CDR3 sequence: CASSLIGFLAGPEQYF. The CDR3 DNA follows: TGTGCCAGCAGCTTGATAGGATTCCTAGCGGGACCCGAGCAGTACTTC. V is TRBV5-6 and J is TRBJ2-7; TRBD2 matches 9 bases. The V gene's germline CDR1 is SGHDT and CDR2 YYEEEE. The CDR3 has 16 amino acids. V lost 1 base to trimming and J lost 6 bases; unmatched junction nucleotides: 11.

This clonotype turned up a few times. The rearrangement joins TRBV6-1 to TRBJ2-7, with 9 bases fitting TRBD1. Germline V lookup: CDR1 MNHNS, CDR2 SASEGT. Trimming cost V 4 bases and J 0 bases; bases outside gene matches: 4. The CDR3 is made up of 15 amino acids. The CDR3: CASSVGQGSSYEQYF. For the CDR3, the DNA is TGTGCCAGCAGTGTCGGACAGGGGAGCTCCTACGAGCAGTACTTC.

CDR3 region: CSARDSSRVMNTEAFF. The CDR3, as DNA: TGCAGTGCTAGAGACAGTTCCAGGGTAATGAACACTGAAGCTTTCTTT. This chain joins TRBV20-1 and TRBJ1-1; perhaps TRBD1 as D (5 bases). With 0 bases removed from V and 0 bases from J, the gap between germline ends came to 14 bases. CDR1 and CDR2 (germline): DFQATT, SNEGSKA (reference sequence). This CDR3 region has 16 residues.

The rearrangement uses TRBV20-1 and TRBJ1-4, with 9 bases lining up with TRBD1. V trimming: 6 bases; J trimming: 5 bases; junction bases outside the gene matches: 4. Germline V gives CDR1 DFQATT, CDR2 SNEGSKA (reference sequence). The CDR3 is 13 amino acids. CDR3 loop: CSAAGTGNEKLFF. CDR3 in DNA: TGCAGTGCCGCCGGGACAGGGAATGAAAAACTGTTTTTT.

This clonotype was recorded many times. The chain recombines TRBV18 with TRBJ2-1; the match to TRBD1 covers 7 bases. This CDR3 region has 13 residues. Trimming cost V 3 bases and J 4 bases; bases outside gene matches: 0. Germline V CDR1 and CDR2: KGHSH, LQKENI. CDR3 loop: CASSPGQYNEQFF. The CDR3 DNA sequence: TGTGCCAGCTCACCGGGACAGTACAATGAGCAGTTCTTC.